In its sample, the clone carrying this TCR beta chain was seen once. While infection was still active, Seattle patients were enrolled and then followed longitudinally. TCRdb's table, derived via immunoSEQ multiplex PCR, lists solely in-frame clones and lacks some. The sample has some 200,000 clones; more than 80% are singletons. The data derive from a study of blood T cell repertoires in COVID-19. Study information: Whether acute or convalescent, the COVID-19 samples came from the United States, Italy and Spain.

Trimming cost V 4 bases and J 0 bases, with 12 bases left between them. This CDR3 is built from 15 residues. Germline loops: CDR1 SGHNT, CDR2 YYREEE (reference sequence). The V gene is TRBV5-4, the J gene TRBJ2-3; TRBD2 might be the D (5 bases). The origin of this receptor is a woman older than 75 with COVID-19, enrolled during active disease. The sample comprised peripheral blood. CDR3 residues: CASSPGLKSTDTQYF. CDR3 coding DNA: TGTGCCAGCAGCCCAGGACTGAAAAGCACAGATACGCAGTATTTT.